A selection of T cell receptor beta chains follows, all from one sample in a study of blood T cell repertoires in COVID-19. TCRdb's table, derived via immunoSEQ multiplex PCR, lists solely in-frame clones and lacks some. This table has about 6,600 clones, around 89% appearing once. The material sequenced was peripheral blood. These receptors were obtained from a man of 80 years or more with active COVID-19. The CDR3 runs from the conserved cysteine through the conserved F or W. The order of the fields is clone size, J gene, D gene, CDR3 length, V gene, CDR3 protein, CDR3 DNA. D genes are given only for firm matches. Rows give clone size only sometimes, using once, few, many, or a class for an expanded clone.

clone size: -; J gene: TRBJ1-5; D gene: -; CDR3 length: 14; V gene: TRBV19; CDR3 protein: CASSLDTSNQPQHF; CDR3 DNA: TGTGCCAGTAGCCTTGACACTAGCAATCAGCCCCAGCATTTT
clone size: -; J gene: TRBJ2-4; D gene: -; CDR3 length: 14; V gene: TRBV3-1/TRBV3-2; CDR3 protein: CASSQGTTKNIQYF; CDR3 DNA: TGTGCCAGCAGCCAGGGGACAACCAAAAACATTCAGTACTTC
clone size: -; J gene: TRBJ2-3; D gene: TRBD2; CDR3 length: 14; V gene: TRBV5-1; CDR3 protein: CASRRAGARDTQYF; CDR3 DNA: TGCGCCAGCAGACGGGCGGGAGCGCGAGATACGCAGTATTTT
clone size: -; J gene: TRBJ2-1; D gene: TRBD2; CDR3 length: 17; V gene: TRBV6-2/TRBV6-3; CDR3 protein: CASSYSPLAGIYNEQFF; CDR3 DNA: TGTGCCAGCAGTTACTCCCCACTAGCGGGAATCTACAATGAGCAGTTCTTC
clone size: -; J gene: TRBJ2-7; D gene: TRBD1; CDR3 length: 15; V gene: TRBV5-4; CDR3 protein: CASSLGQGISNEQYF; CDR3 DNA: TGTGCCAGCAGCTTGGGACAGGGGATTTCTAACGAGCAGTACTTC
clone size: -; J gene: TRBJ2-1; D gene: -; CDR3 length: 16; V gene: TRBV27; CDR3 protein: CASSLYPQGMGNEQFF; CDR3 DNA: TGTGCCAGCAGTTTATACCCGCAGGGAATGGGCAATGAGCAGTTCTTC
clone size: -; J gene: TRBJ2-1; D gene: -; CDR3 length: 14; V gene: TRBV19; CDR3 protein: CASSPFGSYNEQFF; CDR3 DNA: TGTGCCAGTAGCCCCTTCGGCTCCTACAATGAGCAGTTCTTC
clone size: -; J gene: TRBJ1-5; D gene: -; CDR3 length: 13; V gene: TRBV18; CDR3 protein: CASADSGNQPQHF; CDR3 DNA: TGTGCCAGCGCGGACAGTGGCAATCAGCCCCAGCATTTT
clone size: -; J gene: TRBJ2-3; D gene: TRBD1; CDR3 length: 16; V gene: TRBV3-1/TRBV3-2; CDR3 protein: CASSLRDRGGTDTQYF; CDR3 DNA: TGTGCCAGCAGCCTCCGGGACAGGGGAGGCACAGATACGCAGTATTTT
clone size: -; J gene: TRBJ2-7; D gene: -; CDR3 length: 10; V gene: TRBV28; CDR3 protein: CAEGYYEQYF; CDR3 DNA: TGTGCCGAGGGCTACTACGAGCAGTACTTC
clone size: -; J gene: TRBJ2-3; D gene: -; CDR3 length: 15; V gene: TRBV7-7; CDR3 protein: CASSLGYSYTDTQYF; CDR3 DNA: TGTGCTAGCAGCCTAGGGTACTCCTACACAGATACGCAGTATTTT
clone size: once; J gene: TRBJ2-1; D gene: TRBD1; CDR3 length: 15; V gene: TRBV7-2; CDR3 protein: CASSSWDRVGNEQFF; CDR3 DNA: TGTGCCAGCAGCTCCTGGGACAGGGTCGGCAATGAGCAGTTCTTC
clone size: -; J gene: TRBJ2-2; D gene: TRBD1; CDR3 length: 16; V gene: TRBV7-9; CDR3 protein: CASKNRGIANTGELFF; CDR3 DNA: TGTGCCAGCAAAAACAGGGGTATCGCGAACACCGGGGAGCTGTTTTTT
clone size: -; J gene: TRBJ2-1; D gene: -; CDR3 length: 16; V gene: TRBV9; CDR3 protein: CASSVFGDSSYNEQFF; CDR3 DNA: TGTGCCAGCAGCGTTTTTGGCGACAGCTCCTACAATGAGCAGTTCTTC
clone size: once; J gene: TRBJ1-1; D gene: TRBD1; CDR3 length: 13; V gene: TRBV2; CDR3 protein: CASSVTGVTEAFF; CDR3 DNA: TGTGCCAGCAGTGTCACAGGGGTAACTGAAGCTTTCTTT
clone size: -; J gene: TRBJ2-5; D gene: -; CDR3 length: 15; V gene: TRBV2; CDR3 protein: CASSGARRGGETQYF; CDR3 DNA: TGTGCCAGCAGTGGGGCCAGGAGGGGTGGGGAGACCCAGTACTTC
clone size: -; J gene: TRBJ1-2; D gene: TRBD1; CDR3 length: 13; V gene: TRBV27; CDR3 protein: CASSSALGQGDTF; CDR3 DNA: TGTGCCAGCAGTTCGGCACTGGGACAGGGAGACACCTTC
clone size: -; J gene: TRBJ2-7; D gene: TRBD1; CDR3 length: 12; V gene: TRBV27; CDR3 protein: CASRDSYYEQYF; CDR3 DNA: TGTGCCAGTCGGGACAGCTACTACGAGCAGTACTTC
clone size: -; J gene: TRBJ2-5; D gene: TRBD1; CDR3 length: 14; V gene: TRBV7-2; CDR3 protein: CASSLAGQGETQYF; CDR3 DNA: TGTGCCAGCAGCTTAGCGGGACAGGGTGAGACCCAGTACTTC
clone size: -; J gene: TRBJ1-2; D gene: TRBD1; CDR3 length: 16; V gene: TRBV30; CDR3 protein: CAWEFTRGPRNYGYTF; CDR3 DNA: TGTGCCTGGGAGTTCACGAGGGGGCCCCGAAACTATGGCTACACCTTC
clone size: -; J gene: TRBJ2-5; D gene: TRBD2; CDR3 length: 15; V gene: TRBV2; CDR3 protein: CASTAEGLAAKAQYF; CDR3 DNA: TGTGCCAGCACCGCAGAGGGACTAGCGGCGAAGGCCCAGTACTTC
clone size: -; J gene: TRBJ2-1; D gene: TRBD1; CDR3 length: 17; V gene: TRBV24-1; CDR3 protein: CATSEQPGQGAYNEQFF; CDR3 DNA: TGTGCCACCAGTGAACAACCGGGACAGGGCGCCTACAATGAGCAGTTCTTC
clone size: -; J gene: TRBJ2-5; D gene: TRBD2; CDR3 length: 15; V gene: TRBV14; CDR3 protein: CASSLGLGLQETQYF; CDR3 DNA: TGTGCCAGCAGCTTGGGACTAGGACTCCAAGAGACCCAGTACTTC
clone size: -; J gene: TRBJ2-3; D gene: TRBD2; CDR3 length: 16; V gene: TRBV6-5; CDR3 protein: CASRYAGGKSTDTQYF; CDR3 DNA: TGTGCCAGCAGGTACGCGGGAGGGAAAAGCACAGATACGCAGTATTTT
clone size: -; J gene: TRBJ1-2; D gene: -; CDR3 length: 13; V gene: TRBV3-1/TRBV3-2; CDR3 protein: CASSQVGSYGYTF; CDR3 DNA: TGTGCCAGCAGCCAAGTGGGGAGCTATGGCTACACCTTC
clone size: -; J gene: TRBJ2-3; D gene: TRBD1; CDR3 length: 14; V gene: TRBV19; CDR3 protein: CASSIGQGVPPQYF; CDR3 DNA: TGTGCCAGTAGTATAGGGCAGGGGGTCCCGCCGCAGTATTTT
clone size: -; J gene: TRBJ2-5; D gene: TRBD1; CDR3 length: 15; V gene: TRBV5-3; CDR3 protein: CARSLVSGTEETQYF; CDR3 DNA: TGTGCCAGAAGCTTGGTTTCCGGGACAGAAGAGACCCAGTACTTC
clone size: -; J gene: TRBJ1-6; D gene: -; CDR3 length: 14; V gene: TRBV13; CDR3 protein: CASRWAGAHSPLHF; CDR3 DNA: TGTGCCAGCAGGTGGGCAGGGGCTCATTCACCCCTCCACTTT
clone size: once; J gene: TRBJ2-1; D gene: TRBD1; CDR3 length: 14; V gene: TRBV7-3; CDR3 protein: CASSLGTGGNEQFF; CDR3 DNA: TGTGCCAGCAGCTTAGGGACAGGGGGTAATGAGCAGTTCTTC
clone size: -; J gene: TRBJ2-7; D gene: TRBD1; CDR3 length: 14; V gene: TRBV6-2/TRBV6-3; CDR3 protein: CASSDNRQGYEQYF; CDR3 DNA: TGTGCCAGCAGCGACAACAGACAGGGCTACGAGCAGTACTTC
clone size: -; J gene: TRBJ2-7; D gene: TRBD1; CDR3 length: 14; V gene: TRBV3-1/TRBV3-2; CDR3 protein: CASSPPGQHYEQYF; CDR3 DNA: TGTGCCAGCAGCCCTCCGGGACAGCACTACGAGCAGTACTTC
clone size: once; J gene: TRBJ2-7; D gene: TRBD1; CDR3 length: 15; V gene: TRBV6-6; CDR3 protein: CASSTSGTGSYEQYF; CDR3 DNA: TGTGCCAGCAGTACTTCCGGGACAGGGTCCTACGAGCAGTACTTC
clone size: -; J gene: TRBJ2-6; D gene: -; CDR3 length: 14; V gene: TRBV5-8; CDR3 protein: CASSLGAGANVLTF; CDR3 DNA: TGTGCCAGCAGCTTAGGAGCTGGGGCCAACGTCCTGACTTTC
clone size: -; J gene: TRBJ2-1; D gene: -; CDR3 length: 13; V gene: TRBV2; CDR3 protein: CASRKESYNEQFF; CDR3 DNA: TGTGCCAGCAGAAAGGAGAGCTACAATGAGCAGTTCTTC
clone size: -; J gene: TRBJ2-1; D gene: TRBD2; CDR3 length: 18; V gene: TRBV18; CDR3 protein: CASSPPSLSGGKNNEQFF; CDR3 DNA: TGTGCCAGCTCACCACCGTCCCTCTCGGGAGGGAAAAACAATGAGCAGTTCTTC
clone size: -; J gene: TRBJ2-3; D gene: -; CDR3 length: 13; V gene: TRBV7-9; CDR3 protein: CASSPRGPDTQYF; CDR3 DNA: TGTGCCAGCAGCCCGAGAGGGCCAGATACGCAGTATTTT
clone size: -; J gene: TRBJ2-1; D gene: TRBD2; CDR3 length: 17; V gene: TRBV5-1; CDR3 protein: CASSLARSGSTYNEQFF; CDR3 DNA: TGCGCCAGCAGCTTGGCTCGTAGCGGGAGCACCTACAATGAGCAGTTCTTC
clone size: -; J gene: TRBJ1-1; D gene: -; CDR3 length: 14; V gene: TRBV2; CDR3 protein: CASKARRGNTEAFF; CDR3 DNA: TGTGCCAGCAAAGCAAGGAGGGGGAACACTGAAGCTTTCTTT
clone size: -; J gene: TRBJ2-7; D gene: TRBD2; CDR3 length: 14; V gene: TRBV29-1; CDR3 protein: CSVEFSSGSYEQYF; CDR3 DNA: TGCAGCGTTGAATTTTCTAGCGGCTCCTACGAGCAGTACTTC
clone size: -; J gene: TRBJ1-5; D gene: -; CDR3 length: 15; V gene: TRBV5-1; CDR3 protein: CASSPIGDPNQPQHF; CDR3 DNA: TGCGCCAGCAGCCCGATAGGGGATCCAAATCAGCCCCAGCATTTT
clone size: -; J gene: TRBJ2-7; D gene: -; CDR3 length: 14; V gene: TRBV29-1; CDR3 protein: CSVRVTNGPYEQYF; CDR3 DNA: TGCAGCGTGAGGGTCACAAACGGCCCCTACGAGCAGTACTTC
clone size: -; J gene: TRBJ2-7; D gene: TRBD2; CDR3 length: 15; V gene: TRBV5-1; CDR3 protein: CASSPPGTTVDEQYF; CDR3 DNA: TGCGCCAGCAGCCCACCCGGGACTACCGTCGACGAGCAGTACTTC